Presented here are 25 T cell receptor beta chains from one specimen sequenced in a study of T cell responses to AZD1222 COVID-19 vaccine. The method was immunoSEQ multiplex PCR; TCRdb's version includes in-frame clones alone and lacks a portion of them. The sample holds around 99,000 clones, about 90% seen once. The sample in question was peripheral blood, obtained 28 days after the second AZD1222 dose. Every receptor here comes from an adult who received the AZD1222 COVID-19 vaccine.

The chain recombines TRBV5-1 with TRBJ2-2; D might be TRBD1 or TRBD2, each matching 5 bases. CDR3 size: 17 residues. Deletions cut 5 bases from V and 4 bases from J, with 21 bases between. Germline-derived CDR1 and CDR2 are SGHRS and YFSETQ. The CDR3 nucleotides read TGCGCCAGCAGGGCCCCGGGGCGCCCGAGGGGCACCGGGGAGCTGTTTTTT. Its protein product is CASRAPGRPRGTGELFF.

The J gene is TRBJ2-4, the V gene TRBV10-2, with unresolved D. The V and J ends lost 10 bases and 0 bases respectively, with 16 bases between them. Germline V lookup: CDR1 WSHSY, CDR2 SAAADI. This CDR3 contains 15 residues. The CDR3 reads CATVDRRLAKNIQYF. The CDR3 nucleotides read TGCGCCACCGTCGACCGACGGTTAGCCAAAAACATTCAGTACTTC.

The rearrangement links TRBV18 to TRBJ2-2; 7 bases agree with TRBD2. The CDR3 is 17 amino acids. Germline V CDR1 and CDR2: KGHSH, LQKENI. The V and J ends lost 2 bases and 0 bases, in that order; junction bases with no gene match: 6. Here the CDR3 DNA reads TGTGCCAGCTCACCAGGGCGGGGGTCGGCGAACACCGGGGAGCTGTTTTTT. Translating gives CASSPGRGSANTGELFF.

The gene calls are TRBV19 and TRBJ1-5; D remains ambiguous. The length of the CDR3 is 12 residues. Between the trimmed V and J ends, which lost 3 bases and 7 bases, there was a span of 7 bases. Germline V gene lookup returns CDR1 LNHDA and CDR2 SQIVND (reference sequence). The CDR3 DNA sequence: TGTGCCAGTAGTATGGGTAACCAGCCCCAGCATTTT. It yields the protein CASSMGNQPQHF.

This chain links TRBV5-1 with TRBJ2-1; TRBD1 matches 7 bases. Per the germline V gene, CDR1 is SGHRS and CDR2 is YFSETQ. Trimming cost V 0 bases and J 3 bases; bases outside gene matches: 3. The CDR3 sequence is 15 residues long. CDR3 protein: CASSLGQGDYNEQFF. DNA of the CDR3: TGCGCCAGCAGCTTGGGGCAGGGGGACTACAATGAGCAGTTCTTC.

The chain combines TRBV5-6 with TRBJ1-5, with a possible D match to TRBD1 (6 bases). Germline V CDR1 and CDR2: SGHDT, YYEEEE. V was trimmed by 4 bases and J by 4 bases, leaving 15 bases between them. CDR3 size: 15 residues. The CDR3 coding sequence is TGTGCCAGCAGCACCGGAAGAGGGGGGAATCAGCCCCAGCATTTT. Protein: CASSTGRGGNQPQHF.

J is TRBJ2-1 and V is TRBV7-6; D gene ambiguous. The V gene's germline CDR1 is SGHVS and CDR2 FNYEAQ. This CDR3 is 14 amino acids long. The germline V and J ends were trimmed by 1 base and 7 bases, with 11 bases remaining between them. The CDR3 DNA reads TGTGCCAGCAGCTTAGATTTAGGTGGGAATGAGCAGTTCTTC. Protein sequence: CASSLDLGGNEQFF.

The rearrangement uses TRBV29-1 and TRBJ1-1, with 9 bases that match TRBD1. Germline assignment: CDR1 SQVTM and CDR2 ANQGSEA. This CDR3 has 12 amino acids. Trimming at V came to 4 bases and at J to 5 bases, leaving 2 bases not matched to a gene. As DNA, the CDR3 is TGCAGCGTTGGGACAGGGGTTACTGAAGCTTTCTTT. Its translation: CSVGTGVTEAFF.

The V and J genes are TRBV16 and TRBJ1-6, with D possibly TRBD1 on 5 matching bases. In germline, CDR1 is KGHSY, CDR2 FQNENV. The V and J ends lost 8 bases and 2 bases respectively, with 7 bases between them. The CDR3 extends over 13 amino acids. The CDR3 nucleotides are TGTGCCAGCGGGACGACCTATAATTCACCCCTCCACTTT. Protein: CASGTTYNSPLHF.

The chain combines TRBV5-8 with TRBJ2-7, with D possibly TRBD1 on 6 matching bases. Germline assignment: CDR1 SGHTS and CDR2 YDEGEE. There are 14 residues in the CDR3. Trimming took off 4 bases at V and 4 bases at J, with 15 bases between the two ends. The CDR3 sequence is CASSPRQVKYEQYF. As DNA, the CDR3 is TGTGCCAGCAGCCCGAGACAGGTTAAATACGAGCAGTACTTC. Based on the CDR3 plus reference TRBV5-8 and TRBJ2-7, the full variable domain is EAGVTQSPTHLIKTRGQQATLRCSPISGHTSVYWYQQALGLGLQFLLWYDEGEERNRGNFPPRFSGRQFPNYSSELNVNALELEDSALYLCASSPRQVKYEQYFGPGTRLTVT.

The chain combines TRBV10-1 with TRBJ1-1; no clear D gene. Germline-derived CDR1 and CDR2 are WNHNN and SYGVQD (reference sequence). The CDR3 length is 14 residues. V gave up 6 bases and J gave up 3 bases, with 14 bases separating them. The chain's CDR3 is CASRESSIDTEAFF. The CDR3 region has the DNA TGCGCCAGCAGGGAATCAAGTATCGACACTGAAGCTTTCTTT.

V usage is TRBV5-4 and J usage is TRBJ2-3; D may be TRBD1 (5 bases). Per germline, CDR1 SGHNT and CDR2 YYREEE (reference sequence). The CDR3 has 12 residues. V lost 5 bases and J 6 bases, leaving 10 bases between the germline ends. DNA of the CDR3: TGTGCCAGCAGAGCAGGGCCCGATACGCAGTATTTT. Its translation: CASRAGPDTQYF. Looking up the rest from reference TRBV5-4 and TRBJ2-3 gives the full variable domain: ETGVTQSPTHLIKTRGQQVTLRCSSQSGHNTVSWYQQALGQGPQFIFQYYREEENGRGNFPPRFSGLQFPNYSSELNVNALELDDSALYLCASRAGPDTQYFGPGTRLTVL.

The V call is TRBV2, the J call TRBJ1-1; possible D gene TRBD1, 6 bases. V was clipped by 5 bases and J by 3 bases, with 7 bases between them. CDR3 length: 12 amino acids. Germline values: CDR1 SNHLY, CDR2 FYNNEI. The CDR3 DNA is TGTGCCAGCAGTAGACAGGACACTGAAGCTTTCTTT. Its protein product is CASSRQDTEAFF.

The rearrangement links TRBV7-8 to TRBJ1-1; D not resolved. CDR3 length: 13 amino acids. V shed 4 bases and J shed 5 bases, with 11 bases lying between them. Germline V lookup: CDR1 SGHVS, CDR2 FQNEAQ. The CDR3 region is CASSSRTATEAFF. The CDR3 DNA reads as TGTGCCAGCAGCTCCCGGACGGCGACTGAAGCTTTCTTT. Supplemented by reference TRBV7-8 and TRBJ1-1, the full variable domain reads GAGVSQSPRYKVAKRGQDVALRCDPISGHVSLFWYQQALGQGPEFLTYFQNEAQLDKSGLPSDRFFAERPEGSVSTLKIQRTQQEDSAVYLCASSSRTATEAFFGQGTRLTVV.

In this sample, this clone turned up once. The chain has TRBV10-2 and TRBJ2-3; TRBD1 aligns across 10 bases. CDR3 length: 16 residues. The V segment lost 6 bases and the J segment 0 bases; nucleotides outside the gene matches: 6. Germline V lookup: CDR1 WSHSY, CDR2 SAAADI. DNA of the CDR3: TGCGCCAGCAGAGAGACAGGGGGCTCTAGCACAGATACGCAGTATTTT. Encoded protein: CASRETGGSSTDTQYF.

The V call is TRBV6-5, the J call TRBJ1-4; D unclear. The V end was cut by 8 bases, the J end by 6 bases, with 16 bases between. CDR1 and CDR2 from the germline V gene are MNHEY and SVGAGI. There are 14 residues in the CDR3. CDR3 in amino acids: CASGWRPEDEKLFF. For the CDR3, the DNA is TGTGCCAGCGGTTGGCGGCCCGAGGATGAAAAACTGTTTTTT.

The V gene is TRBV30, the J gene TRBJ1-1, with unresolved D. The V end lost 5 bases, the J end lost 6 bases, and 10 bases lay between the germline ends. Per the germline V gene, CDR1 is GTSNPN and CDR2 is SVGIG (reference sequence). The CDR3 is made up of 11 amino acids. CDR3 nucleotides: TGTGCCTGGGGTATTATGGCTGAAGCTTTCTTT. Residues: CAWGIMAEAFF. The entire variable domain, with the rest obtained from reference TRBV30 and TRBJ1-1, is as follows: SQTIHQWPATLVQPVGSPLSLECTVEGTSNPNLYWYRQAAGRGLQLLFYSVGIGQISSEVPQNLSASRPQDRQFILSSKKLLLSDSGFYLCAWGIMAEAFFGQGTRLTVV.

The table lists this clone with a count of one. This chain joins TRBV27 and TRBJ1-6, with a possible D match to TRBD1 (5 bases). The germline CDR1 and CDR2 sequences are MNHEY and SMNVEV (reference sequence). The CDR3 consists of 15 residues. V dropped 7 bases and J dropped 6 bases, with 16 bases sitting between them. The CDR3 reads CASTPGAGTNSPLHF. Written as DNA, the CDR3 is TGTGCCAGCACCCCCGGGGCAGGGACTAATTCACCCCTCCACTTT.

The chain uses TRBV27 and TRBJ1-1; D call uncertain. Deletions cut 3 bases from V and 6 bases from J, with 11 bases between. Germline loops: CDR1 MNHEY, CDR2 SMNVEV (reference sequence). CDR3 size: 13 residues. In DNA form, the CDR3 reads TGTGCCAGCAGTTTTGGCGTGAGCTCTGAAGCTTTCTTT. It is translated as CASSFGVSSEAFF.

This rearrangement joins TRBV6-4 to TRBJ2-5; TRBD2 is a possible D gene (6 bases). The CDR3 spans 13 residues. Between the trimmed V and J ends, which lost 3 bases and 4 bases, there was a span of 9 bases. Germline V gives CDR1 MRHNA, CDR2 SNTAGT. CDR3 coding DNA: TGTGCCAGCAGTGAAACTAGCCGAGAGACCCAGTACTTC. This gives the protein CASSETSRETQYF.

This chain joins TRBV24-1 and TRBJ2-3; 7 bases are a match to TRBD2. The CDR3 is 15 amino acids. Unmatched junction bases numbered 6, after V lost 3 bases and J lost 4 bases. The V gene's germline CDR1 is KGHDR and CDR2 SFDVKD. The CDR3 bases are TGTGCCACCAGTGATGGGGGAGGGGCTTCAGATACGCAGTATTTT. The encoded protein is CATSDGGGASDTQYF.

The V call is TRBV5-5, the J call TRBJ1-4; no firm D call. This CDR3 comprises 13 residues. Trimming left V 4 bases short and J 11 bases short, with 15 bases between. Germline-derived CDR1 and CDR2 are SGHKS and YYEKEE (reference sequence). This CDR3 reads CASSLDPLEKLFF. CDR3 DNA: TGTGCCAGCAGCCTGGACCCCCTAGAGAAACTGTTTTTT.

This rearrangement joins TRBV12-3 or TRBV12-4 to TRBJ1-1; D is unresolved. The CDR3 totals 13 residues. With 7 bases removed from V and 1 base from J, the gap between germline ends came to 10 bases. The CDR3: CASIRTANTEAFF. The CDR3 DNA is TGTGCCAGCATTCGGACCGCGAACACTGAAGCTTTCTTT.

This chain links TRBV5-6 with TRBJ1-2; D perhaps matches TRBD1 (6 bases). The V gene's germline CDR1 is SGHDT and CDR2 YYEEEE. CDR3 length: 15 residues. The ends were cut back, 4 bases at V and 0 bases at J, with 13 bases in the middle. The CDR3 sequence: CASSLGQMTNYGYTF. The CDR3 coding sequence is TGTGCCAGCAGCCTTGGACAGATGACTAACTATGGCTACACCTTC.

This chain uses TRBV6-6 with TRBJ2-3; TRBD1 matches at 7 bases. V lost 5 bases and J lost 4; bases outside the gene matches: 6. Germline V lookup: CDR1 MNHNY, CDR2 SVGAGI (reference sequence). This CDR3 has 14 amino acids. The DNA for the CDR3 is TGTGCCAGCAGTAACAGGGGAAGAGCAGATACGCAGTATTTT. It yields the protein CASSNRGRADTQYF.